The subject of this entry is one T cell receptor beta chain. The junction shows a germline mismatch at one end, possibly a read error. The data were obtained in a study of T cell responses to AZD1222 COVID-19 vaccine. Assay: immunoSEQ multiplex PCR; the TCRdb copy retains only in-frame clones and omits some. The data show about 150,000 clones, 92% seen once. Germline assignment: CDR1 SSHAT and CDR2 FNYEAQ (reference sequence). The CDR3 loop spans 13 amino acids. Specimen: peripheral blood, collected 28 days after the second AZD1222 dose. The receptor was derived from an adult who received the AZD1222 COVID-19 vaccine. The V call is TRBV7-7, the J call TRBJ2-1; D unclear. The CDR3 coding sequence is TGTGCTAGCAGCTTGTCGCCCCTCACTGAGCAGTTCTTC. It yields the protein CASSLSPLTEQFF. Variable domain in full (rest from reference TRBV7-7 and TRBJ2-1): GAGVSQSPRYKVTKRGQDVTLRCDPISSHATLYWYQQALGQGPEFLTYFNYEAQPDKSGLPSDRFSAERPEGSISTLTIQRTEQRDSAMYRCASSLSPLTEQFFGPGTRLTVL.